A single sample gave rise to the 5 T cell receptor beta chains below, sequenced in a study of molecular identifiers for immune sequencing clone quantification. TCRdb ran MiXCR on the PCR reads and lists one entry per CDR3 protein. The sample carries some 580,000 distinct CDR3 sequences, around 25% recorded once. Input material: naive CD8+ T cells from blood, with Jurkat cell RNA spiked in. The subset here: FACS-sorted CD8+CD4-CCR7+CD45RA+ naive T cells. These receptors came from a human donor in good health. Some libraries in this study had Jurkat cell RNA spiked in.

There are many counts of this clonotype. The chain has TRBV3-1 and TRBJ2-5; D gene unclear. Germline V gene data show CDR1 as LGHDT and CDR2 as YNNKEL (reference sequence). The CDR3 extends over 13 amino acids. V lost 3 bases, J lost 3 bases, and 8 bases lay in between. CDR3 sequence reads: CASSHLGEETQYF. Here the CDR3 DNA reads TGTGCCAGCAGCCATCTCGGAGAAGAGACCCAGTACTTC.

The chain is built from TRBV2 and TRBJ2-6; D might be TRBD1 (6 bases). This CDR3 is built from 16 residues. Trimming removed 8 bases at V and 0 bases at J, with 14 bases between. Germline loops: CDR1 SNHLY, CDR2 FYNNEI. This CDR3 reads CASSGQFNSGANVLTF. The CDR3 DNA is TGTGCCAGCTCAGGACAGTTCAACTCTGGGGCCAACGTCCTGACTTTC. Drawing the rest from reference TRBV2 and TRBJ2-6, the complete variable domain is EPEVTQTPSHQVTQMGQEVILRCVPISNHLYFYWYRQILGQKVEFLVSFYNNEISEKSEIFDDQFSVERPDGSNFTLKIRSTKLEDSAMYFCASSGQFNSGANVLTFGAGSRLTVL.

About this clonotype itself: One end of the junction fails to match germline, which may point to a read error. The chain combines TRBV4-3 with TRBJ2-6; weak D call: TRBD1 (5 bases). The CDR3 runs to 16 residues. Germline V gene lookup returns CDR1 LGHNA and CDR2 YSLEER. The CDR3 spells CASSQDRGPGANVLPF. CDR3 bases: TGCGCCAGCAGCCAAGATAGGGGTCCTGGGGCCAACGTCCTGCCTTTC.

This clonotype has a handful of counts. The rearrangement uses TRBV7-9 and TRBJ2-3; D is uncertain. The CDR3 contains 12 residues. V gave up 4 bases and J gave up 7 bases, with 9 bases separating them. Germline V CDR1 and CDR2: SEHNR, FQNEAQ (reference sequence). Written as DNA, the CDR3 is TGTGCCAGCAGCTCTTGTACGTATACGCAGTATTTT. The encoded protein is CASSSCTYTQYF.

This clonotype occurred many times. V gene TRBV28 combines with J gene TRBJ2-7; 7 bases align to TRBD1. Germline V gene sequence: CDR1 MDHEN, CDR2 SYDVKM. This CDR3 has 13 amino acids. J lost 3 bases, V lost 6 bases, and 5 bases had no gene match. CDR3 bases: TGTGCCAGCAGATCAACAGGGGACTACGAGCAGTACTTC. Its translation is CASRSTGDYEQYF.